This TCR beta chain was profiled in a study of early T cells in non-severe SARS-CoV-2 infection. Individual cDNA molecules were tagged with unique molecular identifiers. MiXCR, applied by TCRdb to the 5' RACE reads, yields one record per CDR3 protein. The repertoire holds some 36,000 distinct CDR3 sequences, with about 5.8% as singletons. This clonotype was seen ten or more times. Trimming removed 1 base from V and 5 bases from J; junction bases left unmatched: 7. The CDR3 runs to 15 residues. Per germline, CDR1 MNHNS and CDR2 SASEGT. The sequenced material came from whole blood. The origin of this receptor is an adult who was a healthcare worker with PCR-confirmed SARS-CoV-2 infection or an uninfected control (not recorded which). V gene TRBV6-1 combines with J gene TRBJ2-7; 8 bases agree with TRBD1. This CDR3 reads CASSEEPGGVDEQYF. Here the CDR3 DNA reads TGTGCCAGCAGTGAAGAACCAGGGGGCGTGGACGAGCAGTACTTC.